The T cell receptor (beta chain) described here comes from a study of T cell responses to AZD1222 COVID-19 vaccine. The CDR3 runs to 15 residues. V was cut by 4 bases and J by 6 bases, with 15 bases left in between. Germline values: CDR1 SNHLY, CDR2 FYNNEI. Profiled with immunoSEQ multiplex PCR; TCRdb holds only in-frame clones, not every one. Here the sample spans fewer than 140,000 clones, roughly 91% being singletons. General study findings and limits: Increased Spike-specific TCR breadth and depth were observed after two AZD1222 doses.

Notes on this clone: Its antigen is currently unknown.

Doses given second, at about 4 or about 12 weeks, were pooled. The receptor's source is an adult who received the AZD1222 COVID-19 vaccine. The sequenced sample was peripheral blood, obtained 28 days after the second AZD1222 dose. This chain links TRBV2 with TRBJ2-2; tentative D call: TRBD2 (7 bases). CDR3 nucleotide sequence: TGTGCCAGCAGTGTATTCGGGGGGCAGGCCGGGGAGCTGTTTTTT. The encoded protein is CASSVFGGQAGELFF.